The 8 T cell receptor beta chains presented below share a single source sample, sequenced in a study of PD-1 blockade in mismatch repair-deficient tumors. Here immunoSEQ multiplex PCR was the method, and the copy in TCRdb shows in-frame clones only, minus some. The repertoire holds roughly 50,000 clones, with roughly 78% as singletons. Sequencing was performed on peripheral blood, taken 4 weeks after starting pembrolizumab. The origin of the receptors is an adult with mismatch repair-deficient cancer.

The chain joins TRBV6-5 to TRBJ1-3, with 11 bases that match TRBD1. Germline V gives CDR1 MNHEY, CDR2 SVGAGI. The CDR3 is 12 amino acids. The V segment lost 8 bases and the J segment 8 bases; nucleotides outside the gene matches: 2. The CDR3 coding sequence is TGTGCCAGCGGGGACAGGGGGGACACCATATATTTT. This translates into CASGDRGDTIYF.

The rearrangement links TRBV4-2 to TRBJ2-1; the D gene is possibly TRBD2 (6 bases). CDR1 LGHNA and CDR2 YNFKEQ come from the germline V gene. The CDR3 totals 12 residues. Trimming cost V 1 base and J 10 bases, with 8 bases left between them. CDR3: CASSQGDFEQFF. The CDR3 bases are TGTGCCAGCAGCCAAGGGGACTTCGAGCAGTTCTTC.

The V call is TRBV5-1, the J call TRBJ2-1; 8 bases line up with TRBD2. Trimming took 2 bases from V and 7 from J; bases not matched to a gene: 11. This CDR3 has 16 residues. Germline V gives CDR1 SGHRS, CDR2 YFSETQ. As DNA, the CDR3 is TGCGCCAGCAGCTTACCTCTGAGCGGGAGAGAGAATGAGCAGTTCTTC. This encodes CASSLPLSGRENEQFF.

This CDR3 is CASSLEAGPNEKLFF. The CDR3 region has the DNA TGCGCCAGCAGCTTGGAAGCGGGACCTAATGAAAAACTGTTTTTT. The gene calls are TRBV5-1 and TRBJ1-4; D possibly corresponds to TRBD1 (5 bases). The CDR3 contains 15 residues. CDR1 and CDR2 from the germline V gene are SGHRS and YFSETQ. The V end was cut by 0 bases, the J end by 3 bases, with 9 bases between. The complete variable domain, with remaining parts taken from reference TRBV5-1 and TRBJ1-4, reads KAGVTQTPRYLIKTRGQQVTLSCSPISGHRSVSWYQQTPGQGLQFLFEYFSETQRNKGNFPGRFSGRQFSNSRSEMNVSTLELGDSALYLCASSLEAGPNEKLFFGSGTQLSVL.

The genes are TRBV5-1 and TRBJ2-2; 13 bases match TRBD2. Looked up from germline, CDR1 is SGHRS and CDR2 is YFSETQ. Trimming removed 4 bases from V and 3 bases from J; junction bases left unmatched: 9. The CDR3 loop spans 18 amino acids. Written as DNA, the CDR3 is TGCGCCAGCAGCAGCGGACTAGCGGGAGTTAGGGACACCGGGGAGCTGTTTTTT. Protein sequence: CASSSGLAGVRDTGELFF.

This chain uses TRBV15 with TRBJ1-2; D is unclear. CDR1 and CDR2 (germline): LNHNV, YYDKDF (reference sequence). The CDR3 extends over 14 amino acids. V shed 4 bases and J shed 4 bases, with 13 bases lying between them. CDR3 sequence: CATSIGKAAYGYTF. The CDR3 DNA sequence: TGTGCCACCAGCATAGGAAAGGCGGCCTATGGCTACACCTTC. Filled out from reference TRBV15 and TRBJ1-2, the complete variable domain reads DAMVIQNPRYQVTQFGKPVTLSCSQTLNHNVMYWYQQKSSQAPKLLFHYYDKDFNNEADTPDNFQSRRPNTSFCFLDIRSPGLGDTAMYLCATSIGKAAYGYTFGSGTRLTVV.

V usage is TRBV5-6 and J usage is TRBJ1-2, with no clear D. The CDR3 runs to 12 residues. V dropped 5 bases and J dropped 4 bases, with 9 bases sitting between them. CDR1 and CDR2 from the germline V gene are SGHDT and YYEEEE. The DNA of the CDR3 is TGTGCCAGCAGATCCGGGAGCTATGGCTACACCTTC. It is translated as CASRSGSYGYTF.

This chain joins TRBV7-9 and TRBJ2-7; the D gene could be TRBD1 or TRBD2 (5 bases each). Germline V CDR1 and CDR2: SEHNR, FQNEAQ (reference sequence). V was clipped by 2 bases and J by 4 bases, with 15 bases between them. This CDR3 comprises 15 residues. CDR3: CASSLNGAAQYEQYF. CDR3 DNA: TGTGCCAGCAGCTTAAACGGGGCTGCACAATACGAGCAGTACTTC.